These 15 T cell receptor beta chains were all obtained from the same sample, sequenced in a study of response to subunit inactivated influenza vaccine. MiXCR was run by TCRdb on the RT-PCR reads, yielding one entry per CDR3 protein. This sample has fewer than 700,000 distinct CDR3 sequences; 10% to 15% occur once, and the top ten carry around 13%. The sample was PBMCs from blood, taken 35 to 45 days after vaccination. The receptors shown here come from a man aged 50-59 years who received an inactivated influenza vaccine.

The chain recombines TRBV19 with TRBJ2-5, with 8 bases fitting TRBD2. The CDR3 is made up of 15 amino acids. V gave up 5 bases and J gave up 2 bases; unmatched junction bases: 7. The germline V gene has CDR1 LNHDA and CDR2 SQIVND (reference sequence). CDR3 residues: CASSPLAGLQETQYF. CDR3 nucleotide sequence: TGTGCCAGTAGTCCTCTAGCGGGTCTACAAGAGACCCAGTACTTC. The full variable domain, completed using reference TRBV19 and TRBJ2-5, is DGGITQSPKYLFRKEGQNVTLSCEQNLNHDAMYWYRQDPGQGLRLIYYSQIVNDFQKGDIAEGYSVSREKKESFPLTVTSAQKNPTAFYLCASSPLAGLQETQYFGPGTRLLVL.

This clonotype was seen many times. V is TRBV12-3 or TRBV12-4 and J is TRBJ2-2; D not certain. Trimming took off 7 bases at V and 3 bases at J, with 18 bases between the two ends. The CDR3 sequence is 16 residues long. The CDR3 region has the DNA TGTGCCAGCACCCATACTCCCTTCGGCTACACCGGGGAGCTGTTTTTT. This codes for CASTHTPFGYTGELFF.

This clonotype was recorded at least ten times. The V call is TRBV20-1, the J call TRBJ2-1; D not certain. Germline lookup yields CDR1 DFQATT and CDR2 SNEGSKA (reference sequence). This CDR3 spans 14 amino acids. With 6 bases removed from V and 8 bases from J, the gap between germline ends came to 20 bases. The CDR3 DNA is TGCAGTGCGATACCGGGTCTCCTTCGGCATGAGCAGTTCTTC. Amino acid sequence: CSAIPGLLRHEQFF.

The chain couples TRBV29-1 to TRBJ2-1; D remains ambiguous. The CDR3 has 8 residues. CDR1 is SQVTM, CDR2 ANQGSEA, per germline. V lost 6 bases and J lost 7, with 1 base in between. For the CDR3, the DNA is TGCAGCGTAAATGAGCAGTTCTTC. Translated: CSVNEQFF.

The chain links TRBV6-1 to TRBJ2-1; 7 bases line up with TRBD2. This CDR3 is 15 amino acids long. In germline, CDR1 is MNHNS, CDR2 SASEGT. Trimming took 9 bases from V and 0 from J; bases not matched to a gene: 8. The CDR3 DNA reads TGTGCCAGTGAAGGGCGGGAGAGCTCCTACAATGAGCAGTTCTTC. It codes for CASEGRESSYNEQFF.

The rearrangement uses TRBV10-1 and TRBJ2-5; 12 bases are shared with TRBD1. With 6 bases clipped from V and 0 bases from J, the junction kept 11 bases outside the gene matches. The CDR3 length is 18 residues. Germline V CDR1 and CDR2: WNHNN, SYGVQD (reference sequence). CDR3 nucleotides: TGCGCCAGCAGCGAAGGGACAGGGGGCCCCTTGTACCAAGAGACCCAGTACTTC. It encodes CASSEGTGGPLYQETQYF.

This clonotype was seen a few times. This chain links TRBV14 with TRBJ2-7, with D maybe TRBD1 (5 bases). Trimming shortened V by 1 base and J by 2 bases, and 12 bases separated the two germline ends. This CDR3 is 15 amino acids long. Germline CDR1 is SGHDN and CDR2 is FVKESK. The CDR3 here is CASSQVAGSPYEQYF. In DNA, the CDR3 is TGTGCCAGCAGCCAAGTAGCAGGGTCCCCCTACGAGCAGTACTTC.

This clonotype was found many times. This chain joins TRBV19 and TRBJ2-1; 8 bases match TRBD1. Germline V CDR1 and CDR2: LNHDA, SQIVND (reference sequence). The CDR3 has 16 amino acids. J gave up 0 bases and V 1 base, and 2 bases lay outside the gene matches. The CDR3 protein is CASSIGDRGSYNEQFF. The CDR3 DNA reads as TGTGCCAGTAGTATAGGCGACAGGGGCTCCTACAATGAGCAGTTCTTC.

V usage is TRBV28 and J usage is TRBJ2-4; D unclear. The CDR3 extends over 13 amino acids. CDR1 is MDHEN, CDR2 SYDVKM, per germline. V was clipped by 5 bases and J by 2 bases, with 7 bases between them. CDR3 amino acids: CASSLYPKNIQYF. CDR3 DNA: TGTGCCAGCAGTCTTTACCCCAAAAACATTCAGTACTTC. The whole variable domain, remainder taken from reference TRBV28 and TRBJ2-4, is DVKVTQSSRYLVKRTGEKVFLECVQDMDHENMFWYRQDPGLGLRLIYFSYDVKMKEKGDIPEGYSVSREKKERFSLILESASTNQTSMYLCASSLYPKNIQYFGAGTRLSVL.

A few counts support this clonotype. J is TRBJ1-3 and V is TRBV20-1; D unresolved. This CDR3 contains 14 residues. The germline gives CDR1 DFQATT, CDR2 SNEGSKA (reference sequence). V lost 3 bases, J lost 1 base, and 10 bases lay in between. CDR3 in DNA: TGCAGTGCTAGGCCGTCGGGGTCTGGAAACACCATATATTTT. It encodes CSARPSGSGNTIYF.

The chain uses TRBV7-8 and TRBJ2-3, with TRBD2 as a possible D gene (6 bases). V was shortened by 5 bases and J by 5 bases, with 20 bases between the two germline ends. Germline CDR1 SGHVS, CDR2 FQNEAQ. The CDR3 extends over 16 amino acids. The CDR3 reads CASSPPMGGVGDTQYF. In DNA, the CDR3 is TGTGCCAGCAGCCCCCCGATGGGCGGGGTGGGAGATACGCAGTATTTT.

CDR3 nucleotides: TGCAGTGCTACCCTGACCTCTTCGAACACCGGGGAGCTGTTTTTT. Encoded protein: CSATLTSSNTGELFF. The chain uses TRBV20-1 and TRBJ2-2, with D unclear. Per the germline V gene, CDR1 is DFQATT and CDR2 is SNEGSKA (reference sequence). V lost 4 bases and J lost 0, with 12 bases in between. The CDR3 is made up of 15 amino acids.

This clonotype was detected a few times. This chain links TRBV4-2 with TRBJ2-1; 7 bases fit TRBD2. CDR3 length: 15 residues. The J segment lost 7 bases and the V segment lost 7 bases, leaving 13 bases of the junction unmatched. The V gene's germline CDR1 is LGHNA and CDR2 YNFKEQ. The CDR3 DNA is TGTGCCAGCACCCCCGGCGGGAGCTCTGGGAATGAGCAGTTCTTC. As protein: CASTPGGSSGNEQFF.

This chain connects TRBV10-3 to TRBJ2-3; 10 bases align to TRBD1. The CDR3 runs 17 residues. The junction had 10 bases not matched to a gene; V was cut back by 2 bases and J by 5 bases. Germline CDR1 is ENHRY and CDR2 is SYGVKD. CDR3 coding DNA: TGTGCCATCAGTGAGCCGACCGGGACAGGGGTCGGAGATACGCAGTATTTT. Encoded protein: CAISEPTGTGVGDTQYF.

This clonotype was counted many times. J is TRBJ2-3 and V is TRBV6-1; no reliable D call. The CDR3 consists of 15 residues. The germline V gene has CDR1 MNHNS and CDR2 SASEGT. Trimming left V 6 bases short and J 0 bases short, with 13 bases between. The CDR3, as DNA: TGTGCCAGCAGCCCCATCGGGTCAAGCACAGATACGCAGTATTTT. Amino acids: CASSPIGSSTDTQYF.